This T cell receptor beta chain comes out of a study of shared clonotypes between healthy human individuals. Study conclusions and caveats: Since donors were few, the genetic and exposure-history diversity represented was limited. Non-shared clonotypes had lower generation probabilities than clonotypes shared by all four sorted-subset donors.

The data were produced by immunoSEQ multiplex PCR, yet TCRdb's version contains in-frame clones alone and is incomplete. The sample has about 1.5 million clones, around 98% seen once. Trimming at V came to 4 bases and at J to 7 bases, leaving 11 bases not matched to a gene. There are 15 residues in the CDR3. Germline values: CDR1 SGDLS, CDR2 YYNGEE. This clone is a singleton in its sample. The antigen remains unidentified. V usage is TRBV9 and J usage is TRBJ1-5, with TRBD1 matching over 7 bases. The sequenced material came from naive CD4+ T cells sorted from blood. Subset in this sample: CD45RA+ positively selected. The sequence derives from a man under 40 in good health. The CDR3 coding sequence is TGTGCCAGCAGCACCGGACAGGCAATTGGACAGCCCCAGCATTTT. Its protein is CASSTGQAIGQPQHF.